The 30 T cell receptor beta chains presented below share a single source sample, sequenced in a study of cytomegalovirus exposure and HLA in healthy donors. Libraries were prepared by immunoSEQ multiplex PCR; TCRdb keeps only in-frame clonotypes and omits some of them. The data contain over 200,000 clones, roughly 90% of them singletons. The sample taken for sequencing was PBMCs. All receptors come from a woman under 30 in good health and CMV-seronegative.

V is TRBV9 and J is TRBJ2-2, with unresolved D. The CDR3 runs 15 residues. Trimming cost V 0 bases and J 1 base, with 7 bases left between them. Per the germline V gene, CDR1 is SGDLS and CDR2 is YYNGEE. CDR3 sequence reads: CASSVGPMNTGELFF. The CDR3 DNA reads as TGTGCCAGCAGCGTAGGGCCGATGAACACCGGGGAGCTGTTTTTT.

The genes are TRBV28 and TRBJ1-2; 8 nucleotides agree with TRBD1. J gave up 8 bases and V 7 bases, and 12 bases lay outside the gene matches. The germline V gene encodes CDR1 MDHEN and CDR2 SYDVKM. The CDR3 runs 14 residues. The CDR3 DNA sequence: TGTGCCAGCATCTCGGGGCAGGGGGCAGAAGGCTACACCTTC. Its protein is CASISGQGAEGYTF.

The chain has TRBV2 and TRBJ1-4, with TRBD1 as a possible D gene (5 bases). CDR3 size: 17 residues. V gave up 6 bases and J gave up 0 bases, with 17 bases separating them. Looked up from germline, CDR1 is SNHLY and CDR2 is FYNNEI. CDR3 nucleotides: TGTGCCAGCAGGATACGACAGTTCCCAGCAACTAATGAAAAACTGTTTTTT. It codes for CASRIRQFPATNEKLFF.

The gene calls are TRBV5-6 and TRBJ2-5, with D uncertain. The CDR3 is made up of 15 amino acids. Deletions cut 2 bases from V and 2 bases from J, with 13 bases between. Germline CDR1 SGHDT, CDR2 YYEEEE. CDR3 loop: CASSLLVKPQETQYF. The CDR3 DNA reads TGTGCCAGCAGCTTATTAGTCAAGCCTCAAGAGACCCAGTACTTC.

This chain links TRBV5-6 with TRBJ2-6; the D is unclear. Trimming removed 0 bases at V and 4 bases at J, with 8 bases between. The V gene's germline CDR1 is SGHDT and CDR2 YYEEEE. This CDR3 spans 15 amino acids. The CDR3 here is CASSLDSPGANVLTF. DNA for the CDR3: TGTGCCAGCAGCTTGGACAGTCCCGGGGCCAACGTCCTGACTTTC.

This clone has just one count. CDR3 sequence reads: CASEERGINTEAFF. The CDR3 DNA reads TGTGCCAGCGAGGAAAGGGGTATAAACACTGAAGCTTTCTTT. The chain uses TRBV7-2 and TRBJ1-1; D is perhaps TRBD1 (5 bases). Germline CDR1 and CDR2: SGHTA and FQGNSA. The germline V and J ends were trimmed by 8 bases and 2 bases, with 15 bases remaining between them. This CDR3 is 14 amino acids long.

J is TRBJ1-4 and V is TRBV7-6; 7 bases map to TRBD1. The CDR3 is 15 residues long. In germline, CDR1 is SGHVS, CDR2 FNYEAQ. Losses at the gene ends were 5 bases for V and 2 bases for J; bases not matched to a gene: 5. The CDR3 loop is CASSETGQTNEKLFF. CDR3 DNA sequence: TGTGCCAGCAGCGAAACGGGACAGACTAATGAAAAACTGTTTTTT.

The chain is built from TRBV4-1 and TRBJ1-2; D uncertain. CDR1 is MGHRA, CDR2 YSYEKL, per germline. The CDR3 loop spans 14 amino acids. Trimming shortened V by 2 bases and J by 5 bases, and 12 bases separated the two germline ends. CDR3 DNA: TGCGCCAGCAGCCAATTATCTGGAGGGTATGGCTACACCTTC. Translated: CASSQLSGGYGYTF.

A single count supports this clone. This CDR3 reads CASSQGTAHNYGYTF. In nucleotides, the CDR3 is TGTGCCAGCAGCCAAGGGACAGCTCATAACTATGGCTACACCTTC. The chain employs TRBV13 and TRBJ1-2; 7 bases fit TRBD1. CDR3 size: 15 residues. The germline CDR1 and CDR2 sequences are PRHDT and FYEKMQ (reference sequence). With 5 bases clipped from V and 1 base from J, the junction kept 7 bases outside the gene matches. The full variable domain, rest sourced from reference TRBV13 and TRBJ1-2, is AAGVIQSPRHLIKEKRETATLKCYPIPRHDTVYWYQQGPGQDPQFLISFYEKMQSDKGSIPDRFSAQQFSDYHSELNMSSLELGDSALYFCASSQGTAHNYGYTFGSGTRLTVV.

CDR3 coding DNA: TGCAGCGTTGAATTGCGGACAGGGCTACGCGGGGAGCTGTTTTTT. It yields the protein CSVELRTGLRGELFF. The rearrangement links TRBV29-1 to TRBJ2-2; TRBD1 matches 8 bases. Unmatched junction bases numbered 9, after V lost 2 bases and J lost 7 bases. This CDR3 spans 15 amino acids. Germline V CDR1 and CDR2: SQVTM, ANQGSEA.

V and J are TRBV23-1 and TRBJ2-7; TRBD1 matches at 7 bases. TRBV23-1 is treated as an ORF (open reading frame) with a function not yet certain. The CDR3 has 15 residues. The ends lost 5 bases at V and 5 bases at J; junction bases unmatched: 12. CDR3 residues: CASSDLGGDGNEQYV. CDR3 nucleotide sequence: TGCGCCAGCAGTGACCTAGGGGGCGATGGGAACGAGCAGTACGTC.

The rearrangement links TRBV20-1 to TRBJ1-2; tentatively, D is TRBD1 (5 bases). Between the trimmed V and J ends, which lost 6 bases and 7 bases, there was a span of 12 bases. The CDR3 is 11 residues long. CDR1 DFQATT and CDR2 SNEGSKA come from the germline V gene (reference sequence). This CDR3 is CSAQGISGYTF. DNA of the CDR3: TGCAGTGCGCAGGGTATTAGTGGCTACACCTTC.

The chain links TRBV5-1 to TRBJ2-5; D is ambiguous. This CDR3 spans 12 amino acids. The germline gives CDR1 SGHRS, CDR2 YFSETQ. V lost 3 bases, J lost 3 bases, and 6 bases lay in between. The CDR3 is CASSSGEETQYF. As DNA, the CDR3 is TGCGCCAGCAGCTCAGGCGAAGAGACCCAGTACTTC.

J is TRBJ1-2 and V is TRBV28; a weak D match, TRBD1 (5 bases). There are 13 residues in the CDR3. V was pared by 5 bases and J by 4 bases, with 11 bases between. Germline CDR1 is MDHEN and CDR2 is SYDVKM. The CDR3 coding sequence is TGTGCCAGCAGTCTAGACAGTTTCTATGGCTACACCTTC. This codes for CASSLDSFYGYTF.

Concerning this clone itself: The sample carries other DNA sequences with the same CDR3. The chain carries TRBV2 and TRBJ2-7; D remains ambiguous. This CDR3 is 16 amino acids long. The V end was cut by 0 bases, the J end by 2 bases, with 14 bases between. Germline lookup yields CDR1 SNHLY and CDR2 FYNNEI. CDR3 amino acids: CASSEAETALPYEQYV. As DNA, the CDR3 is TGTGCCAGCAGTGAAGCGGAAACAGCCCTTCCCTACGAGCAGTACGTC.

The chain couples TRBV5-4 to TRBJ1-2; D gene uncertain. Per germline, CDR1 SGHNT and CDR2 YYREEE (reference sequence). CDR3 length equals 13 residues. V was shortened by 1 base and J by 8 bases, with 12 bases between the two germline ends. For the CDR3, the DNA is TGTGCCAGCAGCTTGATCTACGGGGAAGGCTACACCTTC. Protein product: CASSLIYGEGYTF.

This chain connects TRBV11-3 to TRBJ2-5; 7 bases match TRBD2. The CDR3 extends over 13 amino acids. Germline loops: CDR1 SGHNT, CDR2 YENEEA. V was clipped by 5 bases and J by 3 bases; unmatched bases: 3. The CDR3 DNA follows: TGTGCCAGCAGCCTACGGGGGGAAGAGACCCAGTACTTC. Translated, it gives CASSLRGEETQYF.

V usage is TRBV7-9 and J usage is TRBJ1-5; TRBD1 might be the D (5 bases). The V gene's germline CDR1 is SEHNR and CDR2 FQNEAQ (reference sequence). V lost 5 bases to trimming and J lost 2 bases, with 16 bases between them. The CDR3 length is 16 residues. Here the CDR3 DNA reads TGTGCCAGCAGCCCGTCGTGGGGGGACCGCAATCAGCCCCAGCATTTT. Amino acids: CASSPSWGDRNQPQHF.

This clone was counted only a few times. This chain uses TRBV6-6 with TRBJ2-7; unclear D gene. V shed 0 bases and J shed 5 bases, with 5 bases lying between them. Per germline, CDR1 MNHNY and CDR2 SVGAGI (reference sequence). The CDR3 extends over 12 amino acids. The CDR3 bases are TGTGCCAGCAGTTACTCTGCGGACGAGCAGTACTTC. It translates to CASSYSADEQYF.

This rearrangement joins TRBV5-1 to TRBJ2-7; D perhaps matches TRBD1 (6 bases). The CDR3 has 13 residues. CDR1 and CDR2 from the germline V gene are SGHRS and YFSETQ. V gave up 4 bases and J gave up 6 bases, with 14 bases separating them. The CDR3 protein is CASSPQGSSEQYV. CDR3 in DNA: TGCGCCAGCAGCCCACAGGGTTCCAGCGAGCAGTACGTC.

This chain joins TRBV18 and TRBJ2-7; TRBD1 matches 7 bases. Germline trimming cut 2 bases from V and 0 bases from J; bases unmatched to any gene: 13. Germline V gives CDR1 KGHSH, CDR2 LQKENI. The CDR3 is 18 residues long. This chain's CDR3 is CASSPAITGAESSYEQYF. The CDR3 region has the DNA TGTGCCAGCTCACCAGCTATTACAGGGGCCGAAAGCTCCTACGAGCAGTACTTC.

A single count supports this clone. V usage is TRBV27 and J usage is TRBJ2-1; D possibly corresponds to TRBD1 (5 bases). The CDR3 runs to 15 residues. Trimming took off 6 bases at V and 1 base at J, with 13 bases between the two ends. Germline V lookup: CDR1 MNHEY, CDR2 SMNVEV (reference sequence). In DNA, the CDR3 is TGTGCCAGCAGGCAGGGCGGTTTATCCTACAATGAGCAGTTCTTC. Residues: CASRQGGLSYNEQFF.

There are a few counts of this clone. This chain joins TRBV6-5 and TRBJ1-5, with D hard to call. The V end lost 0 bases, the J end lost 0 bases, and 6 bases lay between the germline ends. The CDR3 has 15 amino acids. Germline lookup yields CDR1 MNHEY and CDR2 SVGAGI. The CDR3 bases are TGTGCCAGCAGTTACTCGGCAAATAGCAATCAGCCCCAGCATTTT. It yields the protein CASSYSANSNQPQHF.

This rearrangement joins TRBV9 to TRBJ2-2; D possibly corresponds to TRBD2 (5 bases). The CDR3 runs to 14 residues. Deletions cut 6 bases from V and 2 bases from J, with 11 bases between. Germline V gene lookup returns CDR1 SGDLS and CDR2 YYNGEE. CDR3 in DNA: TGTGCCAGCAACGCACTAGGAAACACCGGGGAGCTGTTTTTT. Translated: CASNALGNTGELFF.

The chain couples TRBV6-1 to TRBJ2-1; 15 bases line up with TRBD2. After removal of 6 bases from V and 7 bases from J, the junction contained 4 bases not matched to a gene. This CDR3 is built from 15 residues. Germline assignment: CDR1 MNHNS and CDR2 SASEGT. CDR3 region: CASRAGTSGGNEQFF. DNA for the CDR3: TGTGCCAGCAGGGCGGGGACTAGCGGGGGGAATGAGCAGTTCTTC.

The chain joins TRBV19 to TRBJ2-7; 7 nucleotides align to TRBD1. CDR3 length equals 17 residues. After removal of 1 base from V and 1 base from J, the junction contained 10 bases not matched to a gene. Germline V gene data show CDR1 as LNHDA and CDR2 as SQIVND (reference sequence). The CDR3 nucleotides are TGTGCCAGTAGTATAGGTCAAGGACAGGACCCTTCCTACGAGCAGTACGTC. Its protein is CASSIGQGQDPSYEQYV.

This clone was observed once. The gene calls are TRBV5-1 and TRBJ1-1, with a tentative D call TRBD1 (6 bases). V shed 7 bases and J shed 0 bases, with 25 bases lying between them. CDR1 SGHRS and CDR2 YFSETQ come from the germline V gene. The CDR3 runs 18 residues. As DNA, the CDR3 is TGCGCCAGCGCAGTTGTCCCCGTGGGGGACACGATGAACACTGAAGCTTTCTTT. Its protein is CASAVVPVGDTMNTEAFF.

This chain joins TRBV9 and TRBJ2-1; no clear D. This CDR3 is 12 amino acids long. The germline gives CDR1 SGDLS, CDR2 YYNGEE. V was pared by 0 bases and J by 4 bases, with 2 bases between. CDR3 coding DNA: TGTGCCAGCAGCGTAGCGTACAATGAGCAGTTCTTC. It encodes CASSVAYNEQFF. The full variable domain, completed using reference TRBV9 and TRBJ2-1, is DSGVTQTPKHLITATGQRVTLRCSPRSGDLSVYWYQQSLDQGLQFLIQYYNGEERAKGNILERFSAQQFPDLHSELNLSSLELGDSALYFCASSVAYNEQFFGPGTRLTVL.

J is TRBJ1-5 and V is TRBV6-1; D gene unclear. The germline V gene has CDR1 MNHNS and CDR2 SASEGT. The V end lost 1 base, the J end lost 0 bases, and 13 bases lay between the germline ends. The length of the CDR3 is 17 residues. CDR3: CASSEVYGFYSNQPQHF. CDR3 nucleotides: TGTGCCAGCAGTGAAGTTTACGGGTTCTATAGCAATCAGCCCCAGCATTTT.

The chain links TRBV10-1 to TRBJ2-7; D possibly corresponds to TRBD2 (7 bases). CDR1 is WNHNN, CDR2 SYGVQD, per germline (reference sequence). This CDR3 region has 14 residues. V was trimmed by 6 bases and J by 5 bases, leaving 17 bases between them. CDR3 coding DNA: TGCGCCAGCAGCGACGGGGGGCTCGGGGACGAGCAGTACGTC. It codes for CASSDGGLGDEQYV.